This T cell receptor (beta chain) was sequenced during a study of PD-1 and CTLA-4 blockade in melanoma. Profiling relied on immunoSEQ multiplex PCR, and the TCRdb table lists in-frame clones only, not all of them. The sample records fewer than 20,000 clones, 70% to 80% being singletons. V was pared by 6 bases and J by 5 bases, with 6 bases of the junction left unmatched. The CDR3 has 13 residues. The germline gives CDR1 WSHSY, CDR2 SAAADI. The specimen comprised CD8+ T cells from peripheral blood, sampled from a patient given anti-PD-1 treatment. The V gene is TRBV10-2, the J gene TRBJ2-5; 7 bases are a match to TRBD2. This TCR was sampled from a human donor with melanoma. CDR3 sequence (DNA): TGCGCCAGCAGCTTATTGGGAGGGGAGACCCAGTACTTC. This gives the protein CASSLLGGETQYF.